This T cell receptor beta chain was retrieved from a study of CD4+ T cells in melanoma. Germline CDR1 WNHNN, CDR2 SYGVQD (reference sequence). The length of the CDR3 is 15 residues. With 6 bases removed from V and 3 bases from J, the gap between germline ends came to 17 bases. Produced via immunoSEQ multiplex PCR; TCRdb's table is partial and in-frame only. This sample has about 18,000 clones, with over 70% found just once. For this clone: Its cognate antigen is unknown.

Points from the study as a whole: Neoantigen-specific CD4+ T cells in melanoma reportedly had diverse differentiation states. A reported correlation linked neoantigen-specific CD4+ T cells to CD8+, macrophage and B cell function.

V is TRBV10-1 and J is TRBJ1-1; D possibly corresponds to TRBD1 (5 bases). This clonotype was sampled from a human donor with melanoma. Source material: cells from a culture (not recorded whether cultured in vitro). DNA of the CDR3: TGCGCCAGCAGCGCCGCCCGAAGGGGAGACACTGAAGCTTTCTTT. It is translated as CASSAARRGDTEAFF.